These 7 T cell receptor beta chains came from one sample sequenced in a study of T cell changes during pregnancy in multiple sclerosis. The data were produced by immunoSEQ multiplex PCR, yet TCRdb's version contains in-frame clones alone and is incomplete. Found here are about 40,000 clones, approximately 94% of them singletons; the top ten hold about 1.7%. The starting material was peripheral blood, obtained in the third trimester of pregnancy. These receptors originate from a female donor with multiple sclerosis, enrolled in a pregnancy study.

The rearrangement links TRBV7-9 to TRBJ2-3; possibly TRBD2 for D (6 bases). This CDR3 contains 14 residues. Trimming took 2 bases from V and 4 from J, leaving 10 bases between them. Germline V CDR1 and CDR2: SEHNR, FQNEAQ (reference sequence). CDR3 residues: CASSLWEVADTQYF. In DNA form, the CDR3 reads TGTGCCAGCAGCTTATGGGAGGTCGCAGATACGCAGTATTTT. Together with reference TRBV7-9 and TRBJ2-3, the CDR3 gives the full variable domain: DTGVSQNPRHKITKRGQNVTFRCDPISEHNRLYWYRQTLGQGPEFLTYFQNEAQLEKSRLLSDRFSAERPKGSFSTLEIQRTEQGDSAMYLCASSLWEVADTQYFGPGTRLTVL.

This clone was recorded once. The rearrangement links TRBV5-5 to TRBJ2-7; TRBD1 is a possible D gene (6 bases). V gave up 2 bases and J gave up 4 bases, with 10 bases separating them. In germline, CDR1 is SGHKS, CDR2 YYEKEE (reference sequence). The CDR3 length is 13 residues. The CDR3 spells CASSFNREYEQYF. The CDR3 DNA sequence: TGTGCCAGCAGCTTCAACAGGGAATACGAGCAGTACTTC.

The V gene is TRBV5-1, the J gene TRBJ1-1, with D possibly being TRBD1 (5 bases). CDR1 is SGHRS, CDR2 YFSETQ, per germline. Trimming stripped 4 bases from V and 5 bases from J, with 12 bases between. The CDR3 length is 13 residues. CDR3 protein: CASSPDPGTEAFF. CDR3 DNA: TGCGCCAGCAGCCCCGACCCAGGGACTGAAGCTTTCTTT.

The genes are TRBV27 and TRBJ2-3; D unclear. The germline CDR1 and CDR2 sequences are MNHEY and SMNVEV (reference sequence). The CDR3 sequence is 15 residues long. V was clipped by 2 bases and J by 5 bases, with 14 bases between them. The CDR3 nucleotides are TGTGCCAGCAGTTTACGGCGTGTGGGCGAAGATACGCAGTATTTT. Its translation: CASSLRRVGEDTQYF.

The CDR3 region has the DNA TGTGCCAGCAGTCCCCAGACTGACCATCAGCCCCAGCATTTT. It specifies CASSPQTDHQPQHF. This chain links TRBV27 with TRBJ1-5; D gene uncertain. With 5 bases removed from V and 5 bases from J, the gap between germline ends came to 13 bases. The CDR3 extends over 14 amino acids. Germline CDR1 is MNHEY and CDR2 is SMNVEV (reference sequence).

The rearrangement joins TRBV14 to TRBJ2-1; 11 nucleotides match TRBD2. Looked up from germline, CDR1 is SGHDN and CDR2 is FVKESK. V gave up 1 base and J gave up 6 bases; unmatched junction bases: 2. The CDR3 covers 15 residues. Here the CDR3 reads CASSQGGLAGNEQFF. CDR3 coding DNA: TGTGCCAGCAGCCAAGGAGGACTAGCGGGCAATGAGCAGTTCTTC.

The V call is TRBV7-6, the J call TRBJ2-1; D possibly corresponds to TRBD2 (7 bases). The length of the CDR3 is 16 residues. Trimming removed 1 base at V and 6 bases at J, with 16 bases between. From germline, CDR1 is SGHVS and CDR2 FNYEAQ. The CDR3 loop is CASSLGGREFSNEQFF. Here the CDR3 DNA reads TGTGCCAGCAGCTTAGGGGGGCGGGAGTTCAGCAATGAGCAGTTCTTC. Looking up the rest from reference TRBV7-6 and TRBJ2-1 gives the full variable domain: GAGVSQSPRYKVTKRGQDVALRCDPISGHVSLYWYRQALGQGPEFLTYFNYEAQQDKSGLPNDRFSAERPEGSISTLTIQRTEQRDSAMYRCASSLGGREFSNEQFFGPGTRLTVL.